Listed here is a single TCR beta chain. Its matching antigen is unknown. The germline gives CDR1 SGHRS, CDR2 YFSETQ. The CDR3 has 13 residues. V was pared by 0 bases and J by 9 bases, with 10 bases between. The data are from a study of identical twins. cDNA molecules carried unique molecular identifiers, and template switching added a universal primer site. MiXCR, run by TCRdb on the 5' RACE reads, gives a single entry per CDR3 protein. This sample has a few hundred thousand distinct CDR3 sequences, with approximately 9.1% found just once. Findings and caveats of the study: Where beta out-of-frame sequences were concerned, excess twin sharing was weaker. Recombination models fit unrelated individuals' TCR alpha sharing but underestimated twins'.

This rearrangement joins TRBV5-1 to TRBJ2-1, with D unresolved. The sample was naive T cells sorted from blood. The sequence came from a woman aged 50 to 60 in good health. DNA for the CDR3: TGCGCCAGCAGCTTGGGCGGCATTAGTGAGCAGTTCTTC. Encoded protein: CASSLGGISEQFF.